This TCR beta chain stems from a study of CD8 T cells in Susac syndrome (dated by TCRdb to between 2018 and 2021). General notes on the study: Among the sequenced Susac syndrome patients, about 6 had clinically active disease and roughly eight were in clinical remission. The clonality of the CD8+ T cell repertoire was compared across over 10 healthy donors, some 14 Susac syndrome patients and around 16 multiple sclerosis patients. Whether CD8+ T cell activation and differentiation in Susac syndrome was antigen driven was tested using repertoire sequencing. At blood withdrawal, Susac syndrome patients were therapy-naive, treated with corticosteroids (with IVIg additionally given to some), or treated with IVIg alone.

The V end loses 7 bases and the J end loses 0 bases, and a stretch of 13 bases separates them. The CDR3, cysteine through phenylalanine, is 14 amino acids long. Solely the CDR3 DNA is kept, with 42 bases framed from the first base. The CDR1 and CDR2 encoded by the germline V gene are ENHRY and SYGVKD. On the study overall, not on this receptor specifically: Sixteen Susac-specific public clones were identified in the total CD8+ repertoire, and roughly five Susac-specific public clones were identified in the CD8+ TEMRA repertoire. The number of individuals in the TCR sequencing and HLA analysis was acknowledged as relatively small. CD8+ repertoires in Susac syndrome showed clonal expansion, which was highest in CD8+ TEMRA cells and was greater in clinically active patients than in remitting patients.

Peripheral blood CD8+ and CD4+ T cells from healthy donors, Susac syndrome patients and multiple sclerosis patients were profiled by high-throughput TCR beta sequencing. Susac syndrome patients met recently defined diagnostic criteria for definite or probable disease. Bulk CD8+ and CD4+ T cells were purified by magnetic negative isolation, whereas CD8+ TEMRA cells were enriched by FACS. Blood was collected in EDTA tubes and processed within 24 hours, with PBMCs isolated through density gradient centrifugation. PBMCs destined for TCR sequencing were cryopreserved in liquid nitrogen and later thawed in a 37 °C water bath. A purity of at least 90% was achieved for sorted or isolated CD4+, CD8+ and CD8+ TEMRA cells. RNA was extracted using the RNeasy kit, and roughly 0.45 to 1 ug of the RNA was reverse transcribed with random hexamers. The immunoSEQ multiplex PCR assay, which covers 54 Vbeta and 13 Jbeta segments, was used to amplify TCR beta CDR3 regions. PCR amplification bias was corrected using a synthetic template baseline for primer optimization and computational correction. As for the authors' bioinformatics: Only productive sequences were kept, with reads annotated to V, D and J genes according to IMGT and analyzed in immunoSEQ Analyzer. Clonality was computed as one minus Shannon entropy normalized by log2 of the number of productive unique sequences. For each patient and control, public and private clones were evaluated among the 100 most prevalent clones. A clone was defined as Susac-specific if it was absent from the healthy and MS cohorts, from around 960 published viral clones and from other ImmuneACCESS disease sequences. Starting from the raw public reads, TCRdb applied fastp trimming at Q25, assembled clones with MiXCR and retained in-frame beta chains. Under each unique CDR3 protein, matching rows form one entry showing the most common genes and DNA. TCRdb, rather than the study authors, made the V and J calls. The sample records some 130,000 distinct CDR3 sequences, more than 85% of which are singletons. The ten top clones hold around 0.2% of the sample.

Points on this clonotype: Its antigen is still unknown. Within one base of it there is no much larger clone, and no base qualities were kept.

In this chain, TRBV10-3 is recombined with TRBJ2-7, and perhaps TRBD1 as D gene, on 5 matching bases. This receptor was identified in a human donor with Susac syndrome. Input material: CD8+ T cells from PBMCs. Read as DNA, the sequence is TGTGCCATCACCCCCGAAGGGGTCTCCTACGAGCAGTACTTC. Translated, this gives CAITPEGVSYEQYF.